This T cell receptor beta chain was identified during a study of identical twins. General study results and limits: Twins shared out-of-frame alpha sequences with excess low generation probability. Memory repertoires lacked the insertion deficit that abundant cord blood beta clonotypes showed.

In regard to this clonotype: Its cognate antigen is unknown.

The V gene lost 2 bases and the J gene lost 3 bases, with 18 bases spanning the gap. Germline values: CDR1 SGDLS, CDR2 YYNGEE. The CDR3 has 17 residues. Each cDNA held unique molecular identifiers, and template switching gave it a universal primer site. TCRdb re-analysed the 5' RACE reads in MiXCR, keeping a single row per CDR3 protein. The table has 420,000 or so distinct CDR3 sequences, less than 20% seen once. This receptor was taken from a man in his fifties or sixties in good health. Material: naive T cells sorted from blood. The chain uses TRBV9 and TRBJ2-1; D uncertain. The CDR3 coding sequence is TGTGCCAGCAGCGTTGAAAACCGGGCCCCCGGCTACAATGAGCAGTTCTTC. As protein: CASSVENRAPGYNEQFF.